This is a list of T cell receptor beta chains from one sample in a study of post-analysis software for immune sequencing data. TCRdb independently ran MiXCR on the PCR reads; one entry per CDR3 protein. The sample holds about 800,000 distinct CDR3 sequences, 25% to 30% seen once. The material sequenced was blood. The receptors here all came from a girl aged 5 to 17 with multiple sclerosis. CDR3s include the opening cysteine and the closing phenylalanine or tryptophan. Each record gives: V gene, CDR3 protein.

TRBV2,CASTHSGGAAGGPGTQYF
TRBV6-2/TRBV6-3,CASSYSISGQGLEAKNIQYF
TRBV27,CASSFLPQSEAFF
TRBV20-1,CSARDLLAGPHNEQFF
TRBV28,CASSTLRTGDRSSYEQYF
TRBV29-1,CSVEAEKTRGKLFF
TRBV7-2,CASSLEYPHGRQETQYF
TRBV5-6,CASSFSQGSGETQYF
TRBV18,CASSPQQGAYEQYF
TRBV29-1,CSAQIPGQRANTEAFF
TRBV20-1,CSVSGTSGYNEQFF
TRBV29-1,CSVPTSGLTDTQYF
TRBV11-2,CASSRGVAGVPETQYF
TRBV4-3,CASSQDQGHGGEQYF
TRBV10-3,CAISDPQVARYGYTF
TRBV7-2,CASSRTSGSTDTQYF